The subject of this entry is one T cell receptor beta chain. The CDR3 runs to 16 residues. V lost 4 bases, J lost 0 bases, and 7 bases stayed unmatched. Germline V gives CDR1 SGHRS, CDR2 YFSETQ. Patients of the Seattle cohort, enrolled during active infection, were followed longitudinally. The data are from a study of blood T cell repertoires in COVID-19. About the study: Samples representing acute and convalescent COVID-19 were sourced from the United States, Italy and Spain. The cDNA or gDNA used as material had been derived from T cells, B-cell-depleted T cells, or PBMCs.

Original handling: From reference gene primer amplification, estimates of nucleated cell counts were derived. Using immunoSEQ multiplex PCR, the repertoire was profiled, and TCRdb retains in-frame clones only, with some absent. D and trimming come from the DNA, and the V and J calls and clone size come from that table. This sample carries over 120,000 clones, roughly three quarters of them seen once, and the ten largest clones take around 5%. The chain is built from TRBV5-1 and TRBJ2-1, with 7 bases aligning to TRBD1. Input material: peripheral blood. This clonotype was sampled from a woman aged 65 to 85 with COVID-19, enrolled during active disease. CDR3 loop: CASSQASGGSYNEQFF. In nucleotides, the CDR3 is TGCGCCAGCAGCCAGGCTTCAGGGGGCTCCTACAATGAGCAGTTCTTC.